Below, 15 T cell receptor beta chains from the same sample are listed, as sequenced in a study of blood T cell repertoires in COVID-19. Sequenced by immunoSEQ multiplex PCR; TCRdb stores in-frame clones only, minus some. This sample has tens of thousands of clones, with around 84% found just once. Sequenced: peripheral blood. The receptors stem from a man in his sixties or seventies with active COVID-19.

This clone has a handful of counts. V and J are TRBV5-5 and TRBJ2-2, with 9 bases fitting TRBD1. Germline V gene lookup returns CDR1 SGHKS and CDR2 YYEKEE (reference sequence). The CDR3 is 15 residues long. V trimming: 5 bases; J trimming: 4 bases; junction bases outside the gene matches: 6. The CDR3 is CASRPGQGSTGELFF. For the CDR3, the DNA is TGTGCCAGCAGACCGGGACAGGGTTCCACCGGGGAGCTGTTTTTT.

The V call is TRBV6-2 or TRBV6-3, the J call TRBJ2-3; 7 nucleotides match TRBD1. This CDR3 has 16 residues. Germline trimming cut 4 bases from V and 4 bases from J; bases unmatched to any gene: 11. Germline CDR1 MNHEY, CDR2 SVGEGT. The CDR3 loop reads CASSSWTGAGADTQYF. The CDR3 DNA sequence: TGTGCCAGCAGTTCATGGACAGGCGCCGGAGCAGATACGCAGTATTTT.

This chain joins TRBV5-6 and TRBJ1-5; tentative D call: TRBD1 (6 bases). The germline CDR1 and CDR2 sequences are SGHDT and YYEEEE. CDR3 length: 15 amino acids. V was trimmed by 5 bases and J by 0 bases, leaving 12 bases between them. The CDR3 spells CASSLGQISNQPQHF. CDR3 in DNA: TGTGCCAGCAGTCTCGGACAGATTAGCAATCAGCCCCAGCATTTT. The entire variable domain, with the rest obtained from reference TRBV5-6 and TRBJ1-5, is as follows: DAGVTQSPTHLIKTRGQQVTLRCSPKSGHDTVSWYQQALGQGPQFIFQYYEEEERQRGNFPDRFSGHQFPNYSSELNVNALLLGDSALYLCASSLGQISNQPQHFGDGTRLSIL.

V and J are TRBV24-1 and TRBJ2-4; 8 nucleotides align to TRBD1. The V gene's germline CDR1 is KGHDR and CDR2 SFDVKD. With 4 bases clipped from V and 9 bases from J, the junction kept 4 bases outside the gene matches. There are 13 residues in the CDR3. This chain's CDR3 is CATSDWTGTIQYF. The DNA for the CDR3 is TGTGCCACCAGTGACTGGACAGGGACCATTCAGTACTTC.

This rearrangement joins TRBV7-9 to TRBJ2-7, with 8 bases fitting TRBD1. The CDR3 consists of 15 residues. From germline, CDR1 is SEHNR and CDR2 FQNEAQ (reference sequence). Trimming cost V 0 bases and J 1 base; bases outside gene matches: 2. CDR3 sequence: CASSLAGQGSYEQYF. The CDR3 DNA follows: TGTGCCAGCAGCTTAGCAGGACAGGGATCCTACGAGCAGTACTTC.

This clone has a handful of counts. V is TRBV10-3 and J is TRBJ2-5; 16 bases agree with TRBD2. V lost 10 bases, J lost 3 bases, and 14 bases stayed unmatched. Germline lookup yields CDR1 ENHRY and CDR2 SYGVKD. CDR3 size: 18 residues. The CDR3 coding sequence is TGTGCCACCGCCAGGGGGACTAGCGGGGGGGCCCGGGAAGAGACCCAGTACTTC. Its protein is CATARGTSGGAREETQYF.

This clone has only one observation. This chain connects TRBV21-1 to TRBJ2-1; TRBD1, as called in the table, went unchecked against the DNA. TRBV21-1 has pseudogene status. This CDR3 comprises 10 residues. The DNA of the CDR3 is TGTGCCAGCAGCAAAGGGGCACAGTTCTTC. Its translation is CASSKGAQFF.

This clone was seen only once. The chain couples TRBV24-1 to TRBJ2-7; 8 bases align to TRBD1. Germline loops: CDR1 KGHDR, CDR2 SFDVKD. The junction had 10 bases not matched to a gene; V was cut back by 0 bases and J by 7 bases. The length of the CDR3 is 16 residues. CDR3 sequence reads: CATSDLMGQGAREQYF. In DNA, the CDR3 is TGTGCCACCAGTGATTTGATGGGTCAGGGGGCGAGGGAGCAGTACTTC.

V usage is TRBV3-1 (or the pseudogene TRBV3-2) and J usage is TRBJ2-7; D might be TRBD1 (6 bases). The CDR3 spans 13 residues. V lost 4 bases to trimming and J lost 2 bases, with 9 bases between them. Germline V CDR1 and CDR2: LGHDT, YNNKEL (reference sequence). The CDR3 loop reads CASSRTAAYEQYF. Written as DNA, the CDR3 is TGTGCCAGCAGCCGGACAGCAGCCTACGAGCAGTACTTC.

This clone was detected only once. The rearrangement joins TRBV5-6 to TRBJ2-3, with 10 positions matching TRBD1. In germline, CDR1 is SGHDT, CDR2 YYEEEE. The V and J ends lost 3 bases and 6 bases, in that order; junction bases with no gene match: 4. The length of the CDR3 is 14 residues. The CDR3 coding sequence is TGTGCCAGCAGCTCGGGACAGGGGTGGGATACGCAGTATTTT. As protein: CASSSGQGWDTQYF.

The J gene is TRBJ2-7, the V gene TRBV18; D remains ambiguous. CDR3 size: 11 residues. V was shortened by 5 bases and J by 1 base, with 3 bases between the two germline ends. The germline CDR1 and CDR2 sequences are KGHSH and LQKENI. CDR3 nucleotides: TGTGCCAGCTCATCGTCCTACGAGCAGTACTTC. Translation gives CASSSSYEQYF.

This sequence joins TRBV11-2 and TRBJ1-4; D perhaps matches TRBD1 (5 bases). Per germline, CDR1 SGHAT and CDR2 FQNNGV. V lost 0 bases to trimming and J lost 4 bases, with 12 bases between them. The CDR3 extends over 16 amino acids. The CDR3 nucleotides read TGTGCCAGCAGCTTAGAACTCCCGGGACTTAATGAAAAACTGTTTTTT. Encoded protein: CASSLELPGLNEKLFF.

This rearrangement joins TRBV24-1 to TRBJ2-2; tentative D call: TRBD1 (5 bases). Germline assignment: CDR1 KGHDR and CDR2 SFDVKD. Deletions cut 1 base from V and 3 bases from J, with 5 bases between. CDR3 length equals 14 residues. CDR3 loop: CATSDFRDTGELFF. For the CDR3, the DNA is TGTGCCACCAGTGATTTCAGGGACACCGGGGAGCTGTTTTTT.

This chain links TRBV2 with TRBJ2-7; 8 nucleotides match TRBD2. This CDR3 comprises 15 residues. CDR1 and CDR2 (germline): SNHLY, FYNNEI. V lost 5 bases to trimming and J lost 4 bases; unmatched junction nucleotides: 10. CDR3 loop: CASSSSRGGRYEQYF. The CDR3, as DNA: TGTGCCAGCAGTTCGAGTCGCGGGGGGCGGTACGAGCAGTACTTC. The full variable domain, its missing parts supplied by reference TRBV2 and TRBJ2-7, is EPEVTQTPSHQVTQMGQEVILRCVPISNHLYFYWYRQILGQKVEFLVSFYNNEISEKSEIFDDQFSVERPDGSNFTLKIRSTKLEDSAMYFCASSSSRGGRYEQYFGPGTRLTVT.

The genes are TRBV7-2 and TRBJ2-5; weak D call: TRBD1 (7 bases). V lost 9 bases and J lost 5, with 25 bases in between. The CDR3 length is 16 residues. Germline V gene sequence: CDR1 SGHTA, CDR2 FQGNSA. The CDR3 region has the DNA TGTGCCAGTCAGGGGGGAGCCCGATCGGTGGGGGAGACCCAGTACTTC. It codes for CASQGGARSVGETQYF.